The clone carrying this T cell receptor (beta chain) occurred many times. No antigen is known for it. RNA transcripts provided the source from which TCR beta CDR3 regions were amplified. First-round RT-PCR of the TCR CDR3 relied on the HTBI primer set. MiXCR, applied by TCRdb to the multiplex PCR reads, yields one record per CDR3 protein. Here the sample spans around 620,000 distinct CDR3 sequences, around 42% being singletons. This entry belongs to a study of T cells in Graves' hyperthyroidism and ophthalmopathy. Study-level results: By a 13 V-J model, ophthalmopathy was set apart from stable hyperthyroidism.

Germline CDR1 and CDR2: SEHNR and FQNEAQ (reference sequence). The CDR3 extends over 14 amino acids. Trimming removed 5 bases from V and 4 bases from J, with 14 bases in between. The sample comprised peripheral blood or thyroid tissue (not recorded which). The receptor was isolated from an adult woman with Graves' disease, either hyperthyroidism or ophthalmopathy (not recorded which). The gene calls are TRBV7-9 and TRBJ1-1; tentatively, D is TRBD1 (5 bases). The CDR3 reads CASSPWGGGTEAFF. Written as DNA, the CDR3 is TGTGCCAGCAGCCCGTGGGGGGGTGGCACTGAAGCTTTCTTT.